One and the same sample provided the 7 T cell receptor beta chains below, sequenced in a study of cytomegalovirus exposure and HLA in healthy donors. Assay: immunoSEQ multiplex PCR; the TCRdb copy retains only in-frame clones and omits some. The top ten hold around 1.9% of the sample, which has approximately 120,000 clones, roughly 90% seen once. Specimen: PBMCs. These TCRs come from a woman aged 18-29 years in good health and CMV-seronegative.

The chain has TRBV30 and TRBJ2-3; 8 bases agree with TRBD2. The trim removed 0 bases at V and 7 bases at J, leaving 9 bases unmatched. The CDR3 length is 15 residues. Germline assignment: CDR1 GTSNPN and CDR2 SVGIG (reference sequence). The CDR3 protein is CAWSVLGGGMNTQYF. As DNA, the CDR3 is TGTGCCTGGAGTGTACTCGGGGGGGGGATGAATACGCAGTATTTT. The complete variable domain, with remaining parts taken from reference TRBV30 and TRBJ2-3, reads SQTIHQWPATLVQPVGSPLSLECTVEGTSNPNLYWYRQAAGRGLQLLFYSVGIGQISSEVPQNLSASRPQDRQFILSSKKLLLSDSGFYLCAWSVLGGGMNTQYFGPGTRLTVL.

The rearrangement joins TRBV19 to TRBJ2-3; TRBD2 is a possible D gene (5 bases). The germline V gene has CDR1 LNHDA and CDR2 SQIVND (reference sequence). This CDR3 has 13 amino acids. Trimming left V 9 bases short and J 1 base short, with 11 bases between. CDR3 residues: CASRPGGTDTQYF. The CDR3 coding sequence is TGTGCCAGCCGACCCGGGGGCACAGATACGCAGTATTTT.

The chain combines TRBV30 with TRBJ2-2, with 7 nucleotides matching TRBD1. In germline, CDR1 is GTSNPN, CDR2 SVGIG (reference sequence). The CDR3 has 17 residues. J was trimmed by 7 bases and V by 0 bases; bases with no gene match: 14. The CDR3 nucleotides are TGTGCCTGGAGTGTCGTATATGTGGCAGGGGGTCACGGGGAGCTGTTTTTT. The encoded protein is CAWSVVYVAGGHGELFF.

The V call is TRBV5-5, the J call TRBJ1-2; D is possibly TRBD1 (6 bases). The CDR3 contains 16 residues. Germline V CDR1 and CDR2: SGHKS, YYEKEE (reference sequence). With 4 bases removed from V and 0 bases from J, the gap between germline ends came to 16 bases. CDR3 DNA: TGTGCCAGCAGCCCTACAGGGAGTTCGGCTAACTATGGCTACACCTTC. Protein: CASSPTGSSANYGYTF. Complete variable domain (other parts from reference TRBV5-5 and TRBJ1-2): DAGVTQSPTHLIKTRGQQVTLRCSPISGHKSVSWYQQVLGQGPQFIFQYYEKEERGRGNFPDRFSARQFPNYSSELNVNALLLGDSALYLCASSPTGSSANYGYTFGSGTRLTVV.

The rearrangement joins TRBV9 to TRBJ2-1, with 10 bases fitting TRBD2. The CDR3 is 15 residues long. After removal of 7 bases from V and 1 base from J, the junction contained 5 bases not matched to a gene. From germline, CDR1 is SGDLS and CDR2 YYNGEE. The CDR3 region is CASGGTSESYNEQFF. CDR3 DNA sequence: TGTGCCAGCGGGGGGACTAGCGAATCCTACAATGAGCAGTTCTTC.

This clone was picked up one time. V is TRBV11-2 and J is TRBJ1-2, with D hard to call. Trimming pared 7 bases from V and 8 bases from J, leaving 11 bases between. CDR3 length: 11 amino acids. Per the germline V gene, CDR1 is SGHAT and CDR2 is FQNNGV. CDR3 protein: CASTLGGGYTF. DNA for the CDR3: TGTGCCAGCACGCTAGGTGGCGGCTACACCTTC.

There are a few counts of this clone. The CDR3 spells CASSQGGQGGKLFF. CDR3 nucleotides: TGCGCCAGCAGCCAAGGGGGACAGGGGGGAAAACTGTTTTTT. V usage is TRBV4-1 and J usage is TRBJ1-4, with 11 bases lining up with TRBD1. CDR3 length equals 14 residues. The trim removed 1 base at V and 10 bases at J, leaving 2 bases unmatched. Germline V gives CDR1 MGHRA, CDR2 YSYEKL.